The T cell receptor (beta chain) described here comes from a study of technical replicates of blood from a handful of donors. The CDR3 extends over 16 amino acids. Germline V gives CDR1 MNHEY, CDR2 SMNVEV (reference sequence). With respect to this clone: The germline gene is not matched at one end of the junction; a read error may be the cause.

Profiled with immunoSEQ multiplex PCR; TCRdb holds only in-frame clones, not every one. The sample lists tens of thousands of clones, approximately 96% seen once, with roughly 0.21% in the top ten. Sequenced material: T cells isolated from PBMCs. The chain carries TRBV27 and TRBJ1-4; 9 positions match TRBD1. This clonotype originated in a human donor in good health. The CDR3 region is CASSSLGTGIRGALVF. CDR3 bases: TGTGCCAGCAGTTCCCTCGGGACAGGGATTCGGGGTGCCCTGGTTTTT.